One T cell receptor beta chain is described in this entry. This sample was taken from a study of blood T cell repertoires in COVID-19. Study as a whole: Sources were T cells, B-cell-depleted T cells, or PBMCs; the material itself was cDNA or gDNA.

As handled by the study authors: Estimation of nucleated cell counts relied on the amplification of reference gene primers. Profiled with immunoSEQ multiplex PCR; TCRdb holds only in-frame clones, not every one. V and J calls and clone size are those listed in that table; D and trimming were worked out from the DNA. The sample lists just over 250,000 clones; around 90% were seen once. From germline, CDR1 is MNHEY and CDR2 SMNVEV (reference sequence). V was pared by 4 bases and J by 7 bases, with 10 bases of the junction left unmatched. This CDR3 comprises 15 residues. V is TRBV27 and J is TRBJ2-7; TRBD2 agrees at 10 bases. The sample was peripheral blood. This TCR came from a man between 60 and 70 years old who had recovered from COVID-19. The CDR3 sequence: CASSCPLAGGPEQYF. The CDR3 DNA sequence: TGTGCCAGCAGTTGTCCCTTAGCGGGGGGACCGGAGCAGTACTTC.